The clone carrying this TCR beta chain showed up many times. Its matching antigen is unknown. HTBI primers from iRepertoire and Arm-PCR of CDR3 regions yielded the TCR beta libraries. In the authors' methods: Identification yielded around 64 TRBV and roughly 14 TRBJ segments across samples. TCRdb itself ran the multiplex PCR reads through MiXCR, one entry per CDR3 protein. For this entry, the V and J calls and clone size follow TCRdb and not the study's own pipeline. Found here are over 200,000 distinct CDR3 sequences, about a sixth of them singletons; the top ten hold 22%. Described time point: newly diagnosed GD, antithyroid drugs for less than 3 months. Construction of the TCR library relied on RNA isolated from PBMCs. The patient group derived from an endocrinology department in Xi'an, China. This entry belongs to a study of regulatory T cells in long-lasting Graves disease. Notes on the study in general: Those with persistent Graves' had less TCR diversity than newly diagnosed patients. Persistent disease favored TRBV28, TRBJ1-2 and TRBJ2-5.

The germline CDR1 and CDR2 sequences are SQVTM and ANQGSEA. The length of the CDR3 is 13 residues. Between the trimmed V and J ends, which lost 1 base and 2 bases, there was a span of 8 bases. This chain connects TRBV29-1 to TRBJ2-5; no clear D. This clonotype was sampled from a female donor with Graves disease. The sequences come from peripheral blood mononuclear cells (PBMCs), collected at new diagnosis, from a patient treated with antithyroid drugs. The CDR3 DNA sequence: TGCAGCGTTGAAGCTCAGCCGCAAGAGACCCAGTACTTC. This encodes CSVEAQPQETQYF. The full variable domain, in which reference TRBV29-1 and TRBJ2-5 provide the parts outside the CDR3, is SAVISQKPSRDICQRGTSLTIQCQVDSQVTMMFWYRQQPGQSLTLIATANQGSEATYESGFVIDKFPISRPNLTFSTLTVSNMSPEDSSIYLCSVEAQPQETQYFGPGTRLLVL.